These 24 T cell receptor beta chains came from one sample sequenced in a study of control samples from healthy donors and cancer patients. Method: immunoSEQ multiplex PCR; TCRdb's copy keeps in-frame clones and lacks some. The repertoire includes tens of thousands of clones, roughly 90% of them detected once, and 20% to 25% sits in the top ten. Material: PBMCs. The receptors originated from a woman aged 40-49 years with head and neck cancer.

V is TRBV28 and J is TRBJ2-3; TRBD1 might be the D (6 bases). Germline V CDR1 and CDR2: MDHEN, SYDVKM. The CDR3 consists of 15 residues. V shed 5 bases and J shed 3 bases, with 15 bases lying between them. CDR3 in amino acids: CASSPRGLGTDTQYF. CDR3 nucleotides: TGTGCCAGCAGTCCGAGGGGGTTGGGGACAGATACGCAGTATTTT.

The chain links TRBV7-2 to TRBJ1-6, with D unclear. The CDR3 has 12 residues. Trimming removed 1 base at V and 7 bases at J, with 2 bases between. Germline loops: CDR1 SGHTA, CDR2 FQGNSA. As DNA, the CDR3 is TGTGCCAGCAGCTTAGGAAATTCACCCCTCCACTTT. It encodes CASSLGNSPLHF.

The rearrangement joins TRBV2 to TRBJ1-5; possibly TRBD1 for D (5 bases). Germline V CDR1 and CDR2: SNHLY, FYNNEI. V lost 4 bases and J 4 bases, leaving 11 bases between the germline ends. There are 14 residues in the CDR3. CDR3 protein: CASSGGMGNQPQHF. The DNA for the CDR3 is TGTGCCAGCAGTGGGGGGATGGGAAATCAGCCCCAGCATTTT.

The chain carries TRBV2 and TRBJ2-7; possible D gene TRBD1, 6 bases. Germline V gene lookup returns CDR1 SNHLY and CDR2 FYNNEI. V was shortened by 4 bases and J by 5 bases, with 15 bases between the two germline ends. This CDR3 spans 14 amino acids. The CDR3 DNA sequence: TGTGCCAGCAGTGCGCAGGGGAAACTCAACGAGCAGTACTTC. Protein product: CASSAQGKLNEQYF. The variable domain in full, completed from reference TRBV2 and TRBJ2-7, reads EPEVTQTPSHQVTQMGQEVILRCVPISNHLYFYWYRQILGQKVEFLVSFYNNEISEKSEIFDDQFSVERPDGSNFTLKIRSTKLEDSAMYFCASSAQGKLNEQYFGPGTRLTVT.

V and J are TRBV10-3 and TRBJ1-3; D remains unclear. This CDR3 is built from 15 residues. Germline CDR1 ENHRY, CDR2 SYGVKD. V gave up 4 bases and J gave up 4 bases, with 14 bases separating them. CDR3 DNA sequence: TGTGCCATCAGTGTCTCCCCGAGGCGAGGAAACACCATATATTTT. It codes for CAISVSPRRGNTIYF.

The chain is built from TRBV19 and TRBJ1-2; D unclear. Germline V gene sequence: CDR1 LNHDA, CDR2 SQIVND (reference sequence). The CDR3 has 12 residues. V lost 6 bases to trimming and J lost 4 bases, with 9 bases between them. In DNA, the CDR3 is TGTGCCAGTAGGGCAGGCATCTATGGCTACACCTTC. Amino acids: CASRAGIYGYTF.

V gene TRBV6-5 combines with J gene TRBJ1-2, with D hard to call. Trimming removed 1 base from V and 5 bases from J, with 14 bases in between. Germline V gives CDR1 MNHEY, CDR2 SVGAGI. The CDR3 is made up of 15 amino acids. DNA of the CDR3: TGTGCCAGCAGTTACTTGGACGGGAGGGTATATGGCTACACCTTC. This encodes CASSYLDGRVYGYTF.

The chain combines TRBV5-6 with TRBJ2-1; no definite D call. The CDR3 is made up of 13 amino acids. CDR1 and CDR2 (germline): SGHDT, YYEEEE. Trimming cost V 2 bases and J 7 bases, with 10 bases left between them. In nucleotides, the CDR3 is TGTGCCAGCAGCTTATTCAGCGTTAATGAGCAGTTCTTC. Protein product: CASSLFSVNEQFF. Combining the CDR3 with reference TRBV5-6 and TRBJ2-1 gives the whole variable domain DAGVTQSPTHLIKTRGQQVTLRCSPKSGHDTVSWYQQALGQGPQFIFQYYEEEERQRGNFPDRFSGHQFPNYSSELNVNALLLGDSALYLCASSLFSVNEQFFGPGTRLTVL.

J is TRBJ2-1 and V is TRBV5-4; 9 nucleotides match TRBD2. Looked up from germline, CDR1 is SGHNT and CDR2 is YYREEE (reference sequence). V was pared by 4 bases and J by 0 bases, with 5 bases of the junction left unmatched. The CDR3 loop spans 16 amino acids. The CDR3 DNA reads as TGTGCCAGCAGCCGGACTAGCGCCGGCTCCTACAATGAGCAGTTCTTC. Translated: CASSRTSAGSYNEQFF.

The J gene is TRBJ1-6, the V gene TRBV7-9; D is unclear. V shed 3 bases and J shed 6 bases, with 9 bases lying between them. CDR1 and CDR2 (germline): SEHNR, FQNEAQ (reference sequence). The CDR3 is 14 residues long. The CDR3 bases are TGTGCCAGCAGCTTCGGAACGTTTAATTCACCCCTCCACTTT. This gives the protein CASSFGTFNSPLHF.

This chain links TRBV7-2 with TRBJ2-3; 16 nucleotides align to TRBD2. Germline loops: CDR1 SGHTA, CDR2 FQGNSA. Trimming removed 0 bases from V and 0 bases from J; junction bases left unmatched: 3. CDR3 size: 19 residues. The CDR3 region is CASSLAGTSGRASTDTQYF. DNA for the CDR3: TGTGCCAGCAGCTTAGCCGGGACTAGCGGGAGGGCAAGCACAGATACGCAGTATTTT.

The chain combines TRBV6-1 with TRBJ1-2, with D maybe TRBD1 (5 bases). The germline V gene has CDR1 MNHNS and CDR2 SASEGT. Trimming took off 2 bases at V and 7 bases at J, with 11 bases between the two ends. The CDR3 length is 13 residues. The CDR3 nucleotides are TGTGCCAGCAGTGAATCGGAGACAGCTGGCTACACCTTC. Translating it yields CASSESETAGYTF.

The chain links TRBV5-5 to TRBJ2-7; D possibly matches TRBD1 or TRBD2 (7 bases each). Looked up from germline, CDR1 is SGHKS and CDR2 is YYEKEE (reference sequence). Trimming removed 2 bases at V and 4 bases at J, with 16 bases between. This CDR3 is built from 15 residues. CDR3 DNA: TGTGCCAGCAGCTTAGCGGGACAGCAGGTTTACGAGCAGTACTTC. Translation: CASSLAGQQVYEQYF.

The CDR3 region is CACWGREGDNEQFF. CDR3 nucleotide sequence: TGTGCCTGTTGGGGGCGGGAGGGGGACAATGAGCAGTTCTTC. The chain links TRBV30 to TRBJ2-1; 9 bases fit TRBD2. Germline loops: CDR1 GTSNPN, CDR2 SVGIG (reference sequence). The CDR3 is 14 amino acids. The V segment lost 6 bases and the J segment 5 bases; nucleotides outside the gene matches: 8.

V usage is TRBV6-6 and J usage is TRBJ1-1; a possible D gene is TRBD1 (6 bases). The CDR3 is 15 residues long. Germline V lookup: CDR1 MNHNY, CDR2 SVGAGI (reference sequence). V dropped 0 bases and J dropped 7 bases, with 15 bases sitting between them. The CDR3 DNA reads TGTGCCAGCAGTTACTCTCCTAGGGGGTTGAATGAAGCTTTCTTT. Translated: CASSYSPRGLNEAFF.

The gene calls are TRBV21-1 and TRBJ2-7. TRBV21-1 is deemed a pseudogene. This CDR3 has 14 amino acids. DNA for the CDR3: TGTGCCAGCAGGAACGGGACCGAAGAGAACGAGCAGTACTTC. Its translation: CASRNGTEENEQYF.

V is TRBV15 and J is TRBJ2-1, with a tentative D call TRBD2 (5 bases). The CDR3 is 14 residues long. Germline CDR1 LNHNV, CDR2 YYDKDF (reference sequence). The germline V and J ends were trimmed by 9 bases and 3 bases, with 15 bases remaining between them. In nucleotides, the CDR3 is TGTGCCACACGGGGATCAATTGTCTACAATGAGCAGTTCTTC. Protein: CATRGSIVYNEQFF.

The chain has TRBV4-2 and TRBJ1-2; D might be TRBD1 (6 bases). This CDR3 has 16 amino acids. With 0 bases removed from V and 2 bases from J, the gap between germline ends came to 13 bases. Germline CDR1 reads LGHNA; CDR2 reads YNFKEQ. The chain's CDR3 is CASSQDLSGGNYGYTF. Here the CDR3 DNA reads TGTGCCAGCAGCCAAGATTTATCCGGGGGCAACTATGGCTACACCTTC.

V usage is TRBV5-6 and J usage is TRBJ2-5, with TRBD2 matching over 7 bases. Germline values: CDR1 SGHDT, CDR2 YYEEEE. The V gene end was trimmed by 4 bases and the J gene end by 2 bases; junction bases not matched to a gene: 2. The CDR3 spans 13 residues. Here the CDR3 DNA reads TGTGCCAGCAGCGGGAGGGAGCAAGAGACCCAGTACTTC. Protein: CASSGREQETQYF.

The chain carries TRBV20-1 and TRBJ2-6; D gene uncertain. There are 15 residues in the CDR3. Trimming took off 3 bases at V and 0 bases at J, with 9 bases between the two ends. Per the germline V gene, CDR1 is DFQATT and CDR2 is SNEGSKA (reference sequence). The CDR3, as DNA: TGCAGTGCTAGTAAAGGAGCCTCTGGGGCCAACGTCCTGACTTTC. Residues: CSASKGASGANVLTF.

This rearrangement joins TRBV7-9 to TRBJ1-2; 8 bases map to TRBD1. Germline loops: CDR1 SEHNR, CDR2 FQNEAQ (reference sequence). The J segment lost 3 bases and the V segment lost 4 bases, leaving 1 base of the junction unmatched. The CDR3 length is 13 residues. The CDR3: CASSSDRDYGYTF. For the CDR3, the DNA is TGTGCCAGCAGCTCGGACAGGGACTATGGCTACACCTTC.

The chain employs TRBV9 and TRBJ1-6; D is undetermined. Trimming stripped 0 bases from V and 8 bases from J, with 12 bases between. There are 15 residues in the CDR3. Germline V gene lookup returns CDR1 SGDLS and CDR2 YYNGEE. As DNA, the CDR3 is TGTGCCAGCAGCGTAGAGGCGGACGGCGATTCACCCCTCCACTTT. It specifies CASSVEADGDSPLHF. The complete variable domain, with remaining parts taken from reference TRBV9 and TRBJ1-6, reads DSGVTQTPKHLITATGQRVTLRCSPRSGDLSVYWYQQSLDQGLQFLIQYYNGEERAKGNILERFSAQQFPDLHSELNLSSLELGDSALYFCASSVEADGDSPLHFGNGTRLTVT.

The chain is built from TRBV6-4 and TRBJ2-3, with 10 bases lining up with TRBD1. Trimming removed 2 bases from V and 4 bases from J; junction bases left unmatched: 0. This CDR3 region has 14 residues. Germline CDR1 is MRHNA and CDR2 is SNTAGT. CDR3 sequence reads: CASSDGTGADTQYF. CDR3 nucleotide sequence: TGTGCCAGCAGTGACGGGACAGGGGCAGATACGCAGTATTTT.

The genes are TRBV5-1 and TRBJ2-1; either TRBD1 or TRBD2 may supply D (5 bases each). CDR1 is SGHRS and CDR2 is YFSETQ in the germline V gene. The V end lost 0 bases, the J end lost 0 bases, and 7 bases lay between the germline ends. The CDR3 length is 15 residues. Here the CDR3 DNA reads TGCGCCAGCAGCTTGGGGGGGTCCTCCTACAATGAGCAGTTCTTC. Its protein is CASSLGGSSYNEQFF.